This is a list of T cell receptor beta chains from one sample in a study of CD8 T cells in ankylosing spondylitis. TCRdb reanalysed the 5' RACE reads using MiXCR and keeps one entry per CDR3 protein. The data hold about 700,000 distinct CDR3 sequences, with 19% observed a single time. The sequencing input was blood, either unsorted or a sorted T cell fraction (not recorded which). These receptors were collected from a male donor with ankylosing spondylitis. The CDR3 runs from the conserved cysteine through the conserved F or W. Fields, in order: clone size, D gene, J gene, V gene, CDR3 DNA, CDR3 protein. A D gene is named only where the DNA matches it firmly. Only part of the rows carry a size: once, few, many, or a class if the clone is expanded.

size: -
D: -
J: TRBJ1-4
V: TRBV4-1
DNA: TGCGCCAGCAGCCAAGAGACAGGCCCCCAACCAACTAATGAAAAACTGTTTTTT
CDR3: CASSQETGPQPTNEKLFF

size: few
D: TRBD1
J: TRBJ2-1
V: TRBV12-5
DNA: TGTGCTAGTGGTTTGGGGACAGGGGTACCCAATGAGCAGTTCTTC
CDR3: CASGLGTGVPNEQFF

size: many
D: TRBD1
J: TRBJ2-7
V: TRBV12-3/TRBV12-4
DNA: TGTGCCAGCAGTCTTGGGGACAGCGACGAGCAGTACTTC
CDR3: CASSLGDSDEQYF

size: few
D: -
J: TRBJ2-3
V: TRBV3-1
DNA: TGTGCCAGCAGCCATAAGGCGGGATTGGCAGATACGCAGTATTTT
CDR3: CASSHKAGLADTQYF

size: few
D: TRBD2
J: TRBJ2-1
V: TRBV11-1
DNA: TGTGCCAGCAGCCCCGGGACTAGCGGGAGGAGCTCCTACAATGAGCAGTTCTTC
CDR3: CASSPGTSGRSSYNEQFF

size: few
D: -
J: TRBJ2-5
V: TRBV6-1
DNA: TGTGCCAGCAGTGTTGGAGTCCAAGAGACCCAGTACTTC
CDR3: CASSVGVQETQYF

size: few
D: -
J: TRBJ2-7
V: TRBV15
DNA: TGTGCCACCAGCAGAGAGGGCAGGGCGTACGAGCAGTACTTC
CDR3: CATSREGRAYEQYF

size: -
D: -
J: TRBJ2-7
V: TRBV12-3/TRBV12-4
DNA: TGTGCCAGCAGCACTTGGGGGCCCTACGAGCAGTACTTC
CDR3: CASSTWGPYEQYF

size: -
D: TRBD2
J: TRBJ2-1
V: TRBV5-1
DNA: TGCTCCAGCAGCCCACGGACTAGCGGGAGCTATGAGCAGTTCTTC
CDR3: CSSSPRTSGSYEQFF

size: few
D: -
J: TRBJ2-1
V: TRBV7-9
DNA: TGTGCCAGCAGCTTCCGGGACACCGAAACCAATGAGCAGTTCTTC
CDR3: CASSFRDTETNEQFF